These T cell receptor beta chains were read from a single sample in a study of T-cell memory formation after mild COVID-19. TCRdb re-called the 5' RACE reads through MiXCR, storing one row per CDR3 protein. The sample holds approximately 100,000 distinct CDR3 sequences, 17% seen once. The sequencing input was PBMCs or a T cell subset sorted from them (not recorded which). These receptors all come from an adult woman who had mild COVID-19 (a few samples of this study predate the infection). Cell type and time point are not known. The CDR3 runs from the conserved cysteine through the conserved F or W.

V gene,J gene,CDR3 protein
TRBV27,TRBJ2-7,CASSTHPGVFGTYEQYF
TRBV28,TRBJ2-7,CASSSRQAASYEQYF
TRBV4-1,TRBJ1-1,CASSPRQAGATEAFF
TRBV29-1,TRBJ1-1,CSVLLAEAFF
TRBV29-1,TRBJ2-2,CSVEDLYSGNTGELFF
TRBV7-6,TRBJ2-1,CASSRLAGGIYNEQFF
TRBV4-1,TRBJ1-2,CASSQVGSNYGYTF
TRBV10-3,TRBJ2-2,CAISDEGGELFF
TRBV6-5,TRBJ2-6,CASSYEGVFSLAGANVLTF
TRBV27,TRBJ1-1,CASSRGFGAFF
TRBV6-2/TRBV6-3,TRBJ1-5,CASSDFGVAGNQPQHF
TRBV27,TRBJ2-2,CASSEPDRANTGELFF
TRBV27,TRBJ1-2,CASSLLGTENYGYTF